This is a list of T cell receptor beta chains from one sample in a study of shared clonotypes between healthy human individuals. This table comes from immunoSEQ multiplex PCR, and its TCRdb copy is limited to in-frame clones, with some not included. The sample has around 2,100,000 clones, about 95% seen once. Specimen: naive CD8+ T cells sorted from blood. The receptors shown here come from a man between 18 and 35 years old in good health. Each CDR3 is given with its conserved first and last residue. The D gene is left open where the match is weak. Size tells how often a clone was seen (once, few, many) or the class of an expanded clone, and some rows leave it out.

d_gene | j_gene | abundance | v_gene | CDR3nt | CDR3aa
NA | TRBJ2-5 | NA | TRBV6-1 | TGTGCCAGCACTGAAGGGGTTAGGGAGACCCAGTACTTC | CASTEGVRETQYF
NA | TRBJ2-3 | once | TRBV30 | TGTGCCTGGAGTGTGGGCGTTAGCACAGATACGCAGTATTTT | CAWSVGVSTDTQYF
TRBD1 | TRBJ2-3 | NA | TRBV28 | TGTGCCAGCAGTCCCGACAGGGGGCCCACAGATACGCAGTATTTT | CASSPDRGPTDTQYF
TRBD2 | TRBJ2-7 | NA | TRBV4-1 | TGCGCCAGCAGCCAGGCACCCGGACTAGCGGGGGGTCCGTTCTCCCACGAGCAGTACTTC | CASSQAPGLAGGPFSHEQYF
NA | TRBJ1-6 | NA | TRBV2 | TGTGCCAGTGCGACAGGCTCTTTGAATTCACCCCTCCACTTT | CASATGSLNSPLHF
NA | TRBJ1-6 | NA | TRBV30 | TGTGCCTGGAGTGAGACAGATAATAATTCACCCCTCCACTTT | CAWSETDNNSPLHF
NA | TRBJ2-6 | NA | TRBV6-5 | TGTGCCAGCAGTTTGGACGACCCCGGGGCCAACGTCCTGACTTTC | CASSLDDPGANVLTF
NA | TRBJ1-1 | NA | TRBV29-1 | TGCAGCGCCGAGGACAGTAGGCCTGAAGCTTTCTTT | CSAEDSRPEAFF
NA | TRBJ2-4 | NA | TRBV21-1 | TGTGCCAGCAGCCCTGTGGGGGTAGCCAAAAACATTCAGTACTTC | CASSPVGVAKNIQYF
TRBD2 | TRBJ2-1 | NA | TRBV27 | TGTGCCAGCAGTTTCACTAGCGGGGCTTTCTATGAGCAGTTCTTC | CASSFTSGAFYEQFF
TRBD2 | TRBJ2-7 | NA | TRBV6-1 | TGTGCCAGCAGTGACATTCCCTGGGGAGGGAGTCACCTCCTCGAGCAGTACTTC | CASSDIPWGGSHLLEQYF
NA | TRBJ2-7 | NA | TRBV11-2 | TGTGTATCCGAGGATCTGACAGTCCAGGGAGGTTACGAGCAGTACTTC | CVSEDLTVQGGYEQYF
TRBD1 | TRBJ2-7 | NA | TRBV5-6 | TGTGCCAGCAGCTTCCGACCGGGACAGGGACGCGGTTTGTCGGACTTC | CASSFRPGQGRGLSDF
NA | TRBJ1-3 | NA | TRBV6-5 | TGTGCCAGCAGTTACTCTCCAAGGATCTCTGGAAACACCATATATTTT | CASSYSPRISGNTIYF
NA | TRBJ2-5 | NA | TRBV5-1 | TGCGCCAGCGCCCTGGGGCAGAGCGGGCAAGAGACCCAGTACTTC | CASALGQSGQETQYF
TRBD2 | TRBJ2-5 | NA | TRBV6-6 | TGTGCCAGCGATAGCGGGGGTGAGACCCAGTACTTC | CASDSGGETQYF
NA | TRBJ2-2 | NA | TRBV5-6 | TGTGCCAGCAGCTTGATACGGCAGGGGAATGTCGGGGAGCTGTTTTTT | CASSLIRQGNVGELFF
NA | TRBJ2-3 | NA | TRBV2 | TGTGCCAGCAGACCGAGAAGTGGAACAGATACGCAGTATTTT | CASRPRSGTDTQYF
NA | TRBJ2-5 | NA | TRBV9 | TGTGCCAGCAGCGGAGGGGGGGAGACCCAGTACTTC | CASSGGGETQYF
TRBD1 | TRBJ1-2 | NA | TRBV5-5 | TGTGCCAGCAGCGGGGGACAGGCATACACCTTC | CASSGGQAYTF
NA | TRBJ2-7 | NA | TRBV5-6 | TGTGCCAGCAGCTTCGGGGGCACAGGGATCTACGAGCAGTACTTC | CASSFGGTGIYEQYF
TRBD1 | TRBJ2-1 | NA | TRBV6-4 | TGTGCCAGCAGTGATACCGGAAAATCGGGACAGGGGTTACATGAGCAGTTCTTC | CASSDTGKSGQGLHEQFF
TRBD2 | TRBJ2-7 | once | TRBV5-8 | TGTGCCAGCAGTTCAGCGGGAGGGCCTTCCGAAGACGAGCAGTACTTC | CASSSAGGPSEDEQYF
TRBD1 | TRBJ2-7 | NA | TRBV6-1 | TGTGCCAGCCAAATGTGGGACAGGGTGGGCGAGCAGTACTTC | CASQMWDRVGEQYF
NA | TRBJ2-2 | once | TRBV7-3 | TGTGCCAGCAGCTTACGACTCCTGGACGGGGAGCTGTTTTTT | CASSLRLLDGELFF
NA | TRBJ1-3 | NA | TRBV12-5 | TGTGCTAGTGGTTTAGCGGGAAACACCATATATTTT | CASGLAGNTIYF
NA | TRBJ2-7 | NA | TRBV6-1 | TGTGCCAGCAGTGAATTAAAGGCCCCCCCGGGGTACGAGCAGTACTTC | CASSELKAPPGYEQYF
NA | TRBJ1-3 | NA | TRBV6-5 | TGTGCCAGCAGTTACTCTGAGGGGAACGGAAACACCATATATTTT | CASSYSEGNGNTIYF
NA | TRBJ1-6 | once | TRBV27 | TGTGCCAGCAGTTCAGGGAGCAATTCACCCCTCCACTTT | CASSSGSNSPLHF
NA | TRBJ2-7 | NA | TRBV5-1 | TGCGCCAGCAGCTTGGAGAGGTCCTACGAGCAGTACTTC | CASSLERSYEQYF
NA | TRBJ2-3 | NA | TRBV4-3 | TGCGCCAGCAGCCAAGAGTCGGACCCGGCTGTGGATACGCAGTATTTT | CASSQESDPAVDTQYF
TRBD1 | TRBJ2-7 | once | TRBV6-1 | TGTGCCAGCAGTGCGGGACAGGGGAGCGAGCAGTACTTC | CASSAGQGSEQYF
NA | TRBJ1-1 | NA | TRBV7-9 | TGTGCCTTGGAATTGAACACTGAAGCTTTCTTT | CALELNTEAFF
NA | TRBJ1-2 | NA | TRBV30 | TGTGCCTGGAGTTTAGGGGGGGGCAGGGCCCCCTTC | CAWSLGGGRAPF
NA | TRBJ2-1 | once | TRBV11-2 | TGTGCCAGCAGCCCCGACCCCGCTCCTACGAGCTCCTACAATGAGCAGTTCTTC | CASSPDPAPTSSYNEQFF
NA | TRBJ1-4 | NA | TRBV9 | TGTGCCAGCAGCGTATTTGGGGCTAGCGAAAAACTGTTTTTT | CASSVFGASEKLFF
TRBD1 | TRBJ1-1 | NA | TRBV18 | TGTGCCAGCTCACCCTCAGGGGGCCTCACTGAAGCTTTCTTT | CASSPSGGLTEAFF
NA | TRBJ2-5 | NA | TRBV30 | TGTGCCTGGAGTGTAGCCCTATTGGCAGGGGTCCTCCAAGAGACCCAGTACTTC | CAWSVALLAGVLQETQYF
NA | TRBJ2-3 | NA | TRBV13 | TGTGCCAGCAGCTTGGCGGCAACAGATACGCAGTATTTT | CASSLAATDTQYF
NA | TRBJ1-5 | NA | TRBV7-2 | TGTGCCAGCAGCAAGCAGGGGTTCCCTAGCAATCAGCCCCAGCATTTT | CASSKQGFPSNQPQHF
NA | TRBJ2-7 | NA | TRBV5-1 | TGCGCCAGCAGCTTGGCGGCAGGGACATCCTACGAGCAGTACTTC | CASSLAAGTSYEQYF
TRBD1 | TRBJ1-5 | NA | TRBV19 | TGTGCCAGTAGTGCCCTAACAGGGGGCGTCGTCCCGCCCCAGCATTTT | CASSALTGGVVPPQHF
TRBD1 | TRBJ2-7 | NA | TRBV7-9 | TGTGCCACCGACAGGGGAGGTTCCTACGAGCAGTACTTC | CATDRGGSYEQYF
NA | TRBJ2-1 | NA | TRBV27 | TGTGCCAGCAGTTCAAACGTTTCCTCCGACTGGTTAGACAATGAGCAGTTCTTC | CASSSNVSSDWLDNEQFF
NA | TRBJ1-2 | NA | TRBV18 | TGTGCCAGCTCACCGGGAGACAAGGACTATGGCTACACCTTC | CASSPGDKDYGYTF
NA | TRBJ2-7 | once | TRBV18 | TGTGCCAGCTCACTTTCCTACGAGCAGTACTTC | CASSLSYEQYF
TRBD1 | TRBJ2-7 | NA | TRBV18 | TGTGCCAGCTCACCGACAGGGGGCGCGTCCTACGAGCAGTACTTC | CASSPTGGASYEQYF
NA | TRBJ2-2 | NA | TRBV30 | TGTGCCTGGACAGGGGTGATCGGGGAGCTGTTTTTT | CAWTGVIGELFF
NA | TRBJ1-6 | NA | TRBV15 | TGTGCCACCAGCAGAGACCGGTCGTCCCCCCTCCACTTT | CATSRDRSSPLHF
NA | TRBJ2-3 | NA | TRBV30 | TGTGCCTGGAGTGAGGGCTTTAGCACAGATACGCAGTATTTT | CAWSEGFSTDTQYF
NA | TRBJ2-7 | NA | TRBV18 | TGTGCCAGCTCACCACAAATAGACAGTACCTACGAGCAGTACTTC | CASSPQIDSTYEQYF
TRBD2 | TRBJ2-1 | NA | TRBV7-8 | TGTGCCAGCAGCGCGGGACTAGCGATTTACAATGAGCAGTTCTTC | CASSAGLAIYNEQFF